This record concerns one TCR beta chain sequence. This record comes from a study of control samples from healthy donors and cancer patients. Profiling relied on immunoSEQ multiplex PCR, and the TCRdb table lists in-frame clones only, not all of them. This table holds approximately 37,000 clones, around 83% found once. V lost 5 bases to trimming and J lost 0 bases; unmatched junction nucleotides: 3. Germline lookup yields CDR1 SGHVS and CDR2 FNYEAQ. The CDR3 contains 16 residues. The sample comprised PBMCs. The rearrangement joins TRBV7-6 to TRBJ2-1; TRBD2 agrees at 11 bases. The receptor was isolated from a woman aged 55-69 years with lung cancer. The CDR3 region has the DNA TGTGCCAGCAGCCGTAGCGGGAGGGGCTCCTACAATGAGCAGTTCTTC. This translates into CASSRSGRGSYNEQFF.